The TCR beta chain described here comes from a study of T cells after yellow fever vaccination. Whole-study findings and limits: Although most clonotypes did not, a small share appeared in both CD4 and CD8 compartments. Re-detected after boosting: most primary clones, around 96% of CD4 and 88% of CD8.

Per germline, CDR1 SGHAT and CDR2 FQNNGV. The CDR3 is made up of 16 amino acids. V lost 1 base to trimming and J lost 0 bases; unmatched junction nucleotides: 4. Template switching by 5'RACE produced TCR cDNA, adding a universal primer site and UMIs. TCRdb reprocessed the 5' RACE reads with MiXCR, giving one entry per CDR3 protein. Altogether about 630,000 distinct CDR3 sequences are present, 12% being singletons, with the ten largest covering 14% to 15%. This clonotype was counted ten times or more. The antigen remains undetermined. This specimen was PBMCs, taken on the day of the yellow fever booster vaccination. The chain uses TRBV11-2 and TRBJ2-7; 9 bases map to TRBD2. This TCR was sampled from a man under 40 who received the YFV17D yellow fever vaccine. The CDR3: CASSLGVSGGSYEQYF. CDR3 nucleotide sequence: TGTGCCAGCAGCTTAGGTGTTAGCGGGGGCTCCTACGAGCAGTACTTC.